Each of the 23 T cell receptor beta chains below was sequenced from the same sample in a study of T cells in Graves' hyperthyroidism and ophthalmopathy. Authors of the study amplified TCR beta CDR3 regions from RNA transcripts. HTBI primers were used for first-round RT-PCR of the TCR CDR3. TCRdb itself ran the multiplex PCR reads through MiXCR, one entry per CDR3 protein. Of some 440,000 distinct CDR3 sequences listed, 15% to 18% are singletons. Sequencing input: blood. Receptors originate from a young woman with Graves' hyperthyroidism.

The V and J genes are TRBV20-1 and TRBJ2-7; TRBD2 aligns across 13 bases. The CDR3 is 14 residues long. The germline gives CDR1 DFQATT, CDR2 SNEGSKA (reference sequence). The V gene end was trimmed by 3 bases and the J gene end by 6 bases; junction bases not matched to a gene: 5. CDR3 nucleotide sequence: TGCAGTGCTAGCTTCGGACTAGCGGGAGCCGAGCAGTACTTC. Residues: CSASFGLAGAEQYF.

This clonotype was found a few times. This rearrangement joins TRBV24-1 to TRBJ2-3; tentatively, D is TRBD2 (6 bases). V gave up 12 bases and J gave up 0 bases, with 12 bases separating them. This CDR3 is built from 13 residues. Germline V lookup: CDR1 KGHDR, CDR2 SFDVKD. For the CDR3, the DNA is TGTGCCGTTGGGACTGCTAGCACAGATACGCAGTATTTT. Amino acids: CAVGTASTDTQYF.

This clonotype was observed a handful of times. A much more abundant neighbour one base away suggests this may be a read error. This rearrangement joins TRBV29-1 to TRBJ2-3; D is ambiguous. The CDR3 loop spans 13 amino acids. V was trimmed by 5 bases and J by 2 bases, leaving 11 bases between them. Germline CDR1 is SQVTM and CDR2 is ANQGSEA. CDR3 bases: TGCAGCGTTACTGGCGTCCTCACAGATACGCAGTATTTT. Translated: CSVTGVLTDTQYF.

This clonotype was seen many times. V usage is TRBV4-1 and J usage is TRBJ1-4, with D uncertain. V gave up 3 bases and J gave up 8 bases, with 16 bases separating them. CDR3 length equals 15 residues. CDR1 is MGHRA and CDR2 is YSYEKL in the germline V gene. This CDR3 reads CASSHYRELGEKLFF. Written as DNA, the CDR3 is TGCGCCAGCAGCCATTACCGGGAGCTAGGGGAAAAACTGTTTTTT.

The chain is built from TRBV19 and TRBJ1-5; 7 bases align to TRBD1. The germline CDR1 and CDR2 sequences are LNHDA and SQIVND (reference sequence). The CDR3 extends over 19 amino acids. Trimming removed 10 bases from V and 0 bases from J; junction bases left unmatched: 21. CDR3 residues: CATRGIRDSSIISNQPQHF. As DNA, the CDR3 is TGTGCCACCAGGGGGATCCGGGACAGTTCCATTATTAGCAATCAGCCCCAGCATTTT.

The V call is TRBV5-6, the J call TRBJ2-4; no clear D gene. The CDR3 is 16 amino acids. From germline, CDR1 is SGHDT and CDR2 YYEEEE. V lost 0 bases and J lost 5, with 15 bases in between. The CDR3 region is CASSLGPPGVENIQYF. The CDR3 nucleotides read TGTGCCAGCAGCTTGGGTCCCCCTGGGGTGGAAAACATTCAGTACTTC.

Ten or more counts support this clonotype. The rearrangement joins TRBV3-1 to TRBJ2-3; the D gene is possibly TRBD2 (6 bases). The germline gives CDR1 LGHDT, CDR2 YNNKEL (reference sequence). This CDR3 contains 15 residues. DNA for the CDR3: TGTGCTTCTTCGAGGGCGGGGCCAGGATGGGATACGCAGTATTTT. Protein sequence: CASSRAGPGWDTQYF.

This clonotype was detected many times. V usage is TRBV24-1 and J usage is TRBJ2-3; TRBD2 might be the D (6 bases). V dropped 3 bases and J dropped 6 bases, with 15 bases sitting between them. Germline lookup yields CDR1 KGHDR and CDR2 SFDVKD. The CDR3 totals 15 residues. The CDR3 nucleotides read TGTGCCACCAGTGATACGCGGAGGGCAGGGGATACGCAGTATTTT. Amino acids: CATSDTRRAGDTQYF.

This clonotype was recorded many times. This chain links TRBV9 with TRBJ2-5, with D perhaps matching TRBD1 (6 bases). Between the trimmed V and J ends, which lost 4 bases and 4 bases, there was a span of 14 bases. The CDR3 loop spans 14 amino acids. Germline CDR1 reads SGDLS; CDR2 reads YYNGEE. CDR3 DNA sequence: TGTGCCAGCAGCCCGATGACAGGCGGAGAGACCCAGTACTTC. This codes for CASSPMTGGETQYF.

In its sample, this clonotype was seen a few times. V gene TRBV5-1 combines with J gene TRBJ2-3; the D is unclear. Between the trimmed V and J ends, which lost 3 bases and 5 bases, there was a span of 7 bases. CDR3 length: 12 residues. CDR1 and CDR2 (germline): SGHRS, YFSETQ. The DNA of the CDR3 is TGCGCCAGCAGCTCGGGTCAAGATACGCAGTATTTT. Protein: CASSSGQDTQYF.

This clonotype has at least ten counts. This chain joins TRBV10-2 and TRBJ1-6; no reliable D call. The CDR3 has 12 residues. V was trimmed by 6 bases and J by 9 bases, leaving 9 bases between them. Germline loops: CDR1 WSHSY, CDR2 SAAADI. CDR3 bases: TGCGCCAGCAGCTACGGGATTTCACCCCTCCACTTT. It codes for CASSYGISPLHF.

There are many counts of this clonotype. The chain recombines TRBV18 with TRBJ2-7, with no clear D. Per germline, CDR1 KGHSH and CDR2 LQKENI. Deletions cut 0 bases from V and 5 bases from J, with 11 bases between. This CDR3 has 14 amino acids. The DNA for the CDR3 is TGTGCCAGCTCACCACCAGGGCAGAGGAACGAGCAGTACTTC. It codes for CASSPPGQRNEQYF.

The sample holds many counts of this clonotype. J is TRBJ2-7 and V is TRBV28; 9 positions match TRBD2. The CDR3 totals 16 residues. Germline lookup yields CDR1 MDHEN and CDR2 SYDVKM. Trimming cost V 5 bases and J 1 base; bases outside gene matches: 9. CDR3 sequence: CASSRPGTSLSYEQYF. CDR3 sequence (DNA): TGTGCCAGCAGTCGTCCCGGGACTAGCCTATCCTACGAGCAGTACTTC.

In its sample, this clonotype was seen many times. The V and J genes are TRBV7-8 and TRBJ1-2; 8 bases align to TRBD1. In germline, CDR1 is SGHVS, CDR2 FQNEAQ. The V segment lost 5 bases and the J segment 8 bases; nucleotides outside the gene matches: 13. The CDR3 runs to 15 residues. For the CDR3, the DNA is TGTGCCAGCAGCCTACCTTCGGGGACAGGCTTCGGCTACACCTTC. Translation: CASSLPSGTGFGYTF.

The table lists this clonotype with a few counts. The chain combines TRBV6-1 with TRBJ1-1; D not certain. Germline V lookup: CDR1 MNHNS, CDR2 SASEGT. CDR3 size: 14 residues. Trimming stripped 0 bases from V and 4 bases from J, with 9 bases between. Here the CDR3 DNA reads TGTGCCAGCAGTGAAGCTCCTAGGAGCACTGAAGCTTTCTTT. It is translated as CASSEAPRSTEAFF.

The sample holds many counts of this clonotype. The rearrangement uses TRBV6-1 and TRBJ2-5, with D maybe TRBD1 (5 bases). There are 15 residues in the CDR3. The V end was cut by 5 bases, the J end by 2 bases, with 15 bases between. Germline CDR1 is MNHNS and CDR2 is SASEGT. As DNA, the CDR3 is TGTGCCAGCAGTACCATCGGACAAATTCAAGAGACCCAGTACTTC. Translated: CASSTIGQIQETQYF.

In this sample, this clonotype turned up many times. The chain is built from TRBV28 and TRBJ2-3; tentative D call: TRBD1 (6 bases). V gave up 3 bases and J gave up 1 base, with 11 bases separating them. CDR1 is MDHEN and CDR2 is SYDVKM in the germline V gene. The CDR3 contains 15 residues. The CDR3 nucleotides read TGTGCCAGCAGTTTCCGGGACACCCGCACAGATACGCAGTATTTT. Protein product: CASSFRDTRTDTQYF.

Many counts were recorded for this clonotype. The V call is TRBV7-2, the J call TRBJ2-4; D unclear. This CDR3 contains 17 residues. Germline values: CDR1 SGHTA, CDR2 FQGNSA. V lost 5 bases and J lost 5, with 22 bases in between. CDR3 amino acids: CASSLKSTLSRENIQYF. The CDR3 nucleotides are TGTGCCAGCAGCCTAAAGTCCACCCTATCCCGGGAAAACATTCAGTACTTC.

This clonotype came up many times. This rearrangement joins TRBV7-9 to TRBJ1-1; D not certain. The CDR3 loop spans 15 amino acids. CDR1 and CDR2 (germline): SEHNR, FQNEAQ (reference sequence). With 2 bases removed from V and 1 base from J, the gap between germline ends came to 11 bases. CDR3 sequence: CASSLFPEGNTEAFF. The CDR3 bases are TGTGCCAGCAGCTTATTCCCAGAGGGGAACACTGAAGCTTTCTTT. Full variable domain (remainder filled in from reference TRBV7-9 and TRBJ1-1): DTGVSQNPRHKITKRGQNVTFRCDPISEHNRLYWYRQTLGQGPEFLTYFQNEAQLEKSRLLSDRFSAERPKGSFSTLEIQRTEQGDSAMYLCASSLFPEGNTEAFFGQGTRLTVV.

This clonotype was found many times. The chain recombines TRBV24-1 with TRBJ1-5; TRBD1 aligns across 7 bases. The J segment lost 6 bases and the V segment lost 5 bases, leaving 12 bases of the junction unmatched. The V gene's germline CDR1 is KGHDR and CDR2 SFDVKD. The CDR3 extends over 16 amino acids. The CDR3, as DNA: TGTGCCACCAGTGCCTCGTGGACAGGCCCCACTCAGCCCCAGCATTTT. It yields the protein CATSASWTGPTQPQHF.

This clonotype was recorded many times. This rearrangement joins TRBV7-2 to TRBJ2-1; 9 bases map to TRBD2. The CDR3 extends over 15 amino acids. CDR1 SGHTA and CDR2 FQGNSA come from the germline V gene. V lost 2 bases, J lost 9 bases, and 8 bases stayed unmatched. CDR3 protein: CASSLKAGGRGEQFF. The CDR3 nucleotides are TGTGCCAGCAGCTTAAAAGCGGGGGGCCGGGGTGAGCAGTTCTTC.

In this sample, this clonotype turned up many times. The chain employs TRBV2 and TRBJ1-2; TRBD1 is a possible D gene (6 bases). This CDR3 comprises 14 residues. Trimming left V 4 bases short and J 8 bases short, with 17 bases between. The V gene's germline CDR1 is SNHLY and CDR2 FYNNEI. The CDR3, as DNA: TGTGCCAGCAGTGGTCGGGGGCCATTACCGGGCTACACCTTC. Amino acid sequence: CASSGRGPLPGYTF. The variable domain in full, completed from reference TRBV2 and TRBJ1-2, reads EPEVTQTPSHQVTQMGQEVILRCVPISNHLYFYWYRQILGQKVEFLVSFYNNEISEKSEIFDDQFSVERPDGSNFTLKIRSTKLEDSAMYFCASSGRGPLPGYTFGSGTRLTVV.

This clonotype has at least ten counts. The chain uses TRBV2 and TRBJ1-1; D is perhaps TRBD1 (6 bases). This CDR3 spans 13 amino acids. Germline values: CDR1 SNHLY, CDR2 FYNNEI. V lost 3 bases and J 10 bases, leaving 15 bases between the germline ends. The CDR3 DNA reads as TGTGCCAGCAGTGATGCAGGGGTGAGCGGAGCTTTCTTT. It encodes CASSDAGVSGAFF.